This T cell receptor beta chain originates from a study of blood T cell repertoires in COVID-19. About the research overall: COVID-19 samples, acute and convalescent, were from the United States, Italy and Spain.

The age range of participants was about 18 to 95 years, with residence in around 22 US areas. Assignment of participants to cohorts was predicated upon participant-reported clinical history. Up to 2 weeks before entering the study, exposed participants had met a COVID-19 case. TCRdb's copy holds only in-frame clones and misses some; the assay was immunoSEQ multiplex PCR. This sample yields 240,000 or so clones, of which around 89% are seen a single time; around 0.85% belongs to the top ten. The sequencing input was PBMCs or T cells enriched from blood (not recorded which). The TCR comes from a man between 45 and 60 years old who had been exposed to COVID-19.

In DNA, the CDR3 is TGTGCCAGCAGCTTCGCCCGTAGAGAAGAGACCCAGTACTTC. Protein sequence: CASSFARREETQYF. The genes are TRBV7-2 and TRBJ2-5; D gene unclear. CDR1 and CDR2 (germline): SGHTA, FQGNSA. V was shortened by 3 bases and J by 3 bases, with 11 bases between the two germline ends. The CDR3 covers 14 residues. Combining the CDR3 with reference TRBV7-2 and TRBJ2-5 gives the whole variable domain GAGVSQSPSNKVTEKGKDVELRCDPISGHTALYWYRQSLGQGLEFLIYFQGNSAPDKSGLPSDRFSAERTGGSVSTLTIQRTQQEDSAVYLCASSFARREETQYFGPGTRLLVL.